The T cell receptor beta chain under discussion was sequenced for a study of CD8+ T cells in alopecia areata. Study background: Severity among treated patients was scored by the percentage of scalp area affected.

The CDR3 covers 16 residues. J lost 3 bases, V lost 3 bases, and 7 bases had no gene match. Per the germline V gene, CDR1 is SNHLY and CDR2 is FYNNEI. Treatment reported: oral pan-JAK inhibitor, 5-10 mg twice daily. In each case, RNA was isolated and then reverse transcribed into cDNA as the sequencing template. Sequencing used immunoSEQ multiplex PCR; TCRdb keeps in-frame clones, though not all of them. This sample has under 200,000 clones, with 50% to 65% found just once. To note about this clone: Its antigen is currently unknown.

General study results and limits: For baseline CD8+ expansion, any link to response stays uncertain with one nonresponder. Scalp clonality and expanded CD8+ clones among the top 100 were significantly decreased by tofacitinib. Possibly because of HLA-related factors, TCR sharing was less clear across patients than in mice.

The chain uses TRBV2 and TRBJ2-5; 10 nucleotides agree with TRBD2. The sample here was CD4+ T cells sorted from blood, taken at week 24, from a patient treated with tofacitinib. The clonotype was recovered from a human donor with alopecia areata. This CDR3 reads CASSEAQGLAKETQYF. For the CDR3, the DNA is TGTGCCAGCAGTGAGGCCCAGGGACTAGCGAAAGAGACCCAGTACTTC.